The 8 T cell receptor beta chains below all came from one sample that was sequenced in a study of cytomegalovirus exposure and HLA in healthy donors. TCRdb keeps only in-frame clones here, not all; method: immunoSEQ multiplex PCR. This sample has a few hundred thousand clones, with about nine tenths found just once. Sequencing was performed on PBMCs. These receptors came from a woman in her late teens or twenties in good health and CMV-seronegative.

The chain uses TRBV18 and TRBJ2-3; 7 nucleotides match TRBD1. CDR1 is KGHSH, CDR2 LQKENI, per germline. V lost 2 bases, J lost 2 bases, and 7 bases stayed unmatched. The CDR3 consists of 16 residues. The CDR3 spells CASSPSWDSYTDTQYF. The CDR3, as DNA: TGTGCCAGCTCACCATCCTGGGACAGCTACACAGATACGCAGTATTTT. The whole variable domain, filled in from reference TRBV18 and TRBJ2-3, reads NAGVMQNPRHLVRRRGQEARLRCSPMKGHSHVYWYRQLPEEGLKFMVYLQKENIIDESGMPKERFSAEFPKEGPSILRIQQVVRGDSAAYFCASSPSWDSYTDTQYFGPGTRLTVL.

V is TRBV27 and J is TRBJ1-5; D is possibly TRBD1 (6 bases). The CDR3 contains 16 residues. Per germline, CDR1 MNHEY and CDR2 SMNVEV (reference sequence). The V gene lost 2 bases and the J gene lost 4 bases, with 15 bases spanning the gap. CDR3 in amino acids: CASSLRGLGGNQPQHF. The CDR3 DNA sequence: TGTGCCAGCAGTTTAAGGGGACTAGGGGGGAATCAGCCCCAGCATTTT.

V is TRBV27 and J is TRBJ2-7; the D is unclear. Germline assignment: CDR1 MNHEY and CDR2 SMNVEV (reference sequence). This CDR3 comprises 14 residues. Between the trimmed V and J ends, which lost 4 bases and 2 bases, there was a span of 12 bases. The CDR3 reads CASSSLPPTYEQYF. In DNA form, the CDR3 reads TGTGCCAGCAGTTCGCTCCCTCCTACCTACGAGCAGTACTTC.

The chain combines TRBV6-5 with TRBJ2-3; 7 positions match TRBD1. The germline CDR1 and CDR2 sequences are MNHEY and SVGAGI. The CDR3 length is 16 residues. V lost 1 base, J lost 1 base, and 5 bases stayed unmatched. The CDR3 bases are TGTGCCAGCAGTTACTTCACCGGGACAGGCACAGATACGCAGTATTTT. Protein: CASSYFTGTGTDTQYF.

The gene calls are TRBV28 and TRBJ1-2; 8 bases line up with TRBD1. The germline V gene encodes CDR1 MDHEN and CDR2 SYDVKM. J gave up 1 base and V 6 bases, and 4 bases lay outside the gene matches. The CDR3 runs 14 residues. DNA of the CDR3: TGTGCCAGCAGGACTACAGGGGGTAACTATGGCTACACCTTC. This gives the protein CASRTTGGNYGYTF.

This clone was recorded only once. The CDR3 loop reads CSAKTDTSSYEQYF. The CDR3 nucleotides read TGCAGCGCCAAGACAGACACGAGCTCCTACGAGCAGTACTTC. The J gene is TRBJ2-7, the V gene TRBV29-1; D is possibly TRBD1 (5 bases). This CDR3 spans 14 amino acids. Germline V CDR1 and CDR2: SQVTM, ANQGSEA. The V end lost 7 bases, the J end lost 0 bases, and 16 bases lay between the germline ends.

The V and J genes are TRBV6-1 and TRBJ1-5, with no clear D. CDR1 and CDR2 (germline): MNHNS, SASEGT. With 3 bases removed from V and 7 bases from J, the gap between germline ends came to 13 bases. The CDR3 runs to 14 residues. DNA for the CDR3: TGTGCCAGCAGTGATGGAGCGGGGTTCCAGCCCCAGCATTTT. As protein: CASSDGAGFQPQHF.

The chain recombines TRBV27 with TRBJ2-1, with 9 bases that match TRBD2. The germline CDR1 and CDR2 sequences are MNHEY and SMNVEV (reference sequence). This CDR3 has 14 residues. V dropped 3 bases and J dropped 4; count of bases not matched to a gene: 1. The CDR3 region is CASSFSGGYNEQFF. The CDR3 nucleotides read TGTGCCAGCAGTTTTAGCGGGGGATACAATGAGCAGTTCTTC.